The 3 T cell receptor beta chains reported below all come from one sample, sequenced in a study of identical twins. MiXCR was run by TCRdb on the 5' RACE reads, yielding one entry per CDR3 protein. The sample yields a few hundred thousand distinct CDR3 sequences, less than 9% seen once. Separately, the same data were catalogued under a study of yellow fever vaccine responses in identical twins.

The sample comprised memory (CD45RO+) T cells sorted from blood. The receptor source for this set is a woman younger than 35 in good health.

In this sample, this clonotype turned up many times. The rearrangement joins TRBV12-3 or TRBV12-4 to TRBJ2-1; D unclear. V dropped 2 bases and J dropped 5 bases, with 7 bases sitting between them. The length of the CDR3 is 13 residues. The CDR3 nucleotides read TGTGCCAGCAGTTTATACCAGCACAATGAGCAGTTCTTC. As protein: CASSLYQHNEQFF.

In this sample, this clonotype turned up many times. V is TRBV4-2 and J is TRBJ2-5; D call uncertain. V gave up 2 bases and J gave up 5 bases, with 3 bases separating them. The CDR3 runs to 11 residues. Germline CDR1 is LGHNA and CDR2 is YNFKEQ. CDR3: CASSQKETQYF. The CDR3 DNA is TGTGCCAGCAGCCAAAAGGAGACCCAGTACTTC.

The chain links TRBV15 to TRBJ2-5; perhaps TRBD1 as D (6 bases). The length of the CDR3 is 16 residues. V shed 5 bases and J shed 1 base, with 17 bases lying between them. Germline assignment: CDR1 LNHNV and CDR2 YYDKDF (reference sequence). CDR3 loop: CATSQPVRRGQETQYF. The CDR3 bases are TGTGCCACCAGCCAACCGGTCCGCAGGGGCCAAGAGACCCAGTACTTC.